This T cell receptor (beta chain) was captured in a study of glioma-infiltrating T cells after dendritic cell vaccination. V was cut by 6 bases and J by 7 bases, with 15 bases left in between. Germline loops: CDR1 SNHLY, CDR2 FYNNEI. This CDR3 has 14 amino acids. Time point described: after dendritic cell vaccination, including at tumor progression/relapse. Up to about 2 ug genomic DNA was used for TCRB CDR3 amplification. The table came from immunoSEQ multiplex PCR; TCRdb's copy has only in-frame clones and leaves some out. The table includes 65,000 to 80,000 clones, around 86% detected once. The receptor's source is a human donor with glioblastoma. Sample: blood, taken after dendritic cell vaccination. The chain is built from TRBV2 and TRBJ2-2; TRBD2 might be the D (6 bases). The CDR3 DNA is TGTGCCAGCAGGTACCCTCGCGGGGTCGGGGAGCTGTTTTTT. Its protein product is CASRYPRGVGELFF.